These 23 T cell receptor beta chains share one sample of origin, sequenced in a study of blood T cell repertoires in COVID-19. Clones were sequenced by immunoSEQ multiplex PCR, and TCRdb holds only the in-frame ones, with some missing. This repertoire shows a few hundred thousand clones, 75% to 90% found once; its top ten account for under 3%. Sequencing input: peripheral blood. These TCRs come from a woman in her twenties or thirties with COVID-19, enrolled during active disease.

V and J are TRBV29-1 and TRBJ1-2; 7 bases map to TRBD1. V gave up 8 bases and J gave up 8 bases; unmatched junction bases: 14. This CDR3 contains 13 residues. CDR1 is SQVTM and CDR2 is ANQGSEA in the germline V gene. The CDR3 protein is CSFSRGLPSGYTF. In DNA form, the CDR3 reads TGCAGCTTTTCTAGGGGGCTGCCATCCGGCTACACCTTC.

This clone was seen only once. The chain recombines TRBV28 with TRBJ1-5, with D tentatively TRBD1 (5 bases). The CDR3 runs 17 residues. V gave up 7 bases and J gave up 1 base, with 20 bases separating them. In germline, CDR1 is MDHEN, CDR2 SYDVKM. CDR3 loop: CASTTRRQGGSNQPQHF. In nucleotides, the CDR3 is TGTGCCAGCACCACCCGGCGGCAGGGTGGCAGCAATCAGCCCCAGCATTTT.

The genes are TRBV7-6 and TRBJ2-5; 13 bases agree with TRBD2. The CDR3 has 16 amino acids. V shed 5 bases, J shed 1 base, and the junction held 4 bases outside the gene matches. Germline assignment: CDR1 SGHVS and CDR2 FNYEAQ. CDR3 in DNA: TGTGCCAGCAGCAAAGGGACTAGCGGGATCCAAGAGACCCAGTACTTC. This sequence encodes CASSKGTSGIQETQYF.

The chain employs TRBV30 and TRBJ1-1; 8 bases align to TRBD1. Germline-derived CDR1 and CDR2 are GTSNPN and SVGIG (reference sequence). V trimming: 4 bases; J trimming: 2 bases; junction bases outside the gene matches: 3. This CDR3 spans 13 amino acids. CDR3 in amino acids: CAWTTGANTEAFF. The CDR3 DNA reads TGTGCCTGGACGACAGGGGCTAACACTGAAGCTTTCTTT.

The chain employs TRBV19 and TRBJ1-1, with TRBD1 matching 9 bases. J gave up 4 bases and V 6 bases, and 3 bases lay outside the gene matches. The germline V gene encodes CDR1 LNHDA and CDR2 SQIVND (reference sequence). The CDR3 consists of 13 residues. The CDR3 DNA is TGTGCCAGTAGGACAGGGGGATCCACTGAAGCTTTCTTT. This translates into CASRTGGSTEAFF.

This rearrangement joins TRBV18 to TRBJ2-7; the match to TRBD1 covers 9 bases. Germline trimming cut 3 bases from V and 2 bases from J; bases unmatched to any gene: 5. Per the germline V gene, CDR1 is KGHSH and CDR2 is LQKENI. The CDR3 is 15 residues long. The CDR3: CASSPKDRGTYEQYF. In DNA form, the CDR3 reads TGTGCCAGCTCACCGAAGGACAGGGGAACCTACGAGCAGTACTTC.

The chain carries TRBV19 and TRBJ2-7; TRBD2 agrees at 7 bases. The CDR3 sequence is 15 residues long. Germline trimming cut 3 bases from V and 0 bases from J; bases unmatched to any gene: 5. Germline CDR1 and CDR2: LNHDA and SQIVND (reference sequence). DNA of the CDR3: TGTGCCAGTAGTATCCTTACTAGCGTCTCCTACGAGCAGTACTTC. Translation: CASSILTSVSYEQYF. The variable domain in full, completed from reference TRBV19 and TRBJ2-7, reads DGGITQSPKYLFRKEGQNVTLSCEQNLNHDAMYWYRQDPGQGLRLIYYSQIVNDFQKGDIAEGYSVSREKKESFPLTVTSAQKNPTAFYLCASSILTSVSYEQYFGPGTRLTVT.

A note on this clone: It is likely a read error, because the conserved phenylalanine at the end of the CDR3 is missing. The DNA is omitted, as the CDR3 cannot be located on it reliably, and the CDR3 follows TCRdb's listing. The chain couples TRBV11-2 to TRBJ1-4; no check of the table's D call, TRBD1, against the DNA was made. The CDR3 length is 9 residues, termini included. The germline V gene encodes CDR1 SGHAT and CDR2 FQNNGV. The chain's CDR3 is CASSLSTGR.

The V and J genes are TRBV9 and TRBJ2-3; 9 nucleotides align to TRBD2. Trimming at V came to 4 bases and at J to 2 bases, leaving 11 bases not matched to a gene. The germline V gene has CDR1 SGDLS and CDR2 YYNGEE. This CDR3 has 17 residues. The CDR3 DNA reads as TGTGCCAGCAGCCCCCCCCGAGGCGGGAGGGCCACAGATACGCAGTATTTT. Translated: CASSPPRGGRATDTQYF.

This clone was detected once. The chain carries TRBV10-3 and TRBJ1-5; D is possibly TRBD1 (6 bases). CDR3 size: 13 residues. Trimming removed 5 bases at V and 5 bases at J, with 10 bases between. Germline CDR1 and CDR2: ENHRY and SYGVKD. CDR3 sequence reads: CAISPGGDQPQHF. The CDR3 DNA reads TGTGCCATCAGTCCGGGGGGCGATCAGCCCCAGCATTTT.

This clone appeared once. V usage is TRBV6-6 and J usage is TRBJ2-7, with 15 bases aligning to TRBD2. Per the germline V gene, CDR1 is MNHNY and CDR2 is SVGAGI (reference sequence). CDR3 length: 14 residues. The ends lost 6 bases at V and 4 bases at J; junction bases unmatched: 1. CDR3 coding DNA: TGTGCCAGCAGGGGACTAGCGGGAGGTTACGAGCAGTACTTC. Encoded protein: CASRGLAGGYEQYF.

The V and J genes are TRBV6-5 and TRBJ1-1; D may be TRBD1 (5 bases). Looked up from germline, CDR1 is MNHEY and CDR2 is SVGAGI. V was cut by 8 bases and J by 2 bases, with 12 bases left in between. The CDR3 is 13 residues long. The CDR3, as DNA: TGTGCCAGCCTCAGGGAAGCCAACACTGAAGCTTTCTTT. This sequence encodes CASLREANTEAFF.

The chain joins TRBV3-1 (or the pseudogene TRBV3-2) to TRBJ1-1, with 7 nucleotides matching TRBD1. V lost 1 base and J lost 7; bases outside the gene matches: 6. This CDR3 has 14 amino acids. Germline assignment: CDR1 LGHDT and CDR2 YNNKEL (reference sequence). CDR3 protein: CASSQGQGRSEAFF. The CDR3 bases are TGTGCCAGCAGCCAAGGACAGGGAAGAAGTGAAGCTTTCTTT.

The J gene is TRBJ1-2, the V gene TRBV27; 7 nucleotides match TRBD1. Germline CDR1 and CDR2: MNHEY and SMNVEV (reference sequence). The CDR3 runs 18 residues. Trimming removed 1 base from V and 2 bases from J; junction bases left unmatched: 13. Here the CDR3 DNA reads TGTGCCAGCAGTTTATATGGTCTCGGAGGGGGCCCCAACTATGGCTACACCTTC. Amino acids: CASSLYGLGGGPNYGYTF.

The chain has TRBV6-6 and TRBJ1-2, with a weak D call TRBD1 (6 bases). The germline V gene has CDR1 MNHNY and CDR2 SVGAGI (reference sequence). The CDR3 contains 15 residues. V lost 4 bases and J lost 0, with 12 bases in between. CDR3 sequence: CASSSRDTSNYGYTF. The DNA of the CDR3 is TGTGCCAGCAGTTCCCGGGACACTTCTAACTATGGCTACACCTTC.

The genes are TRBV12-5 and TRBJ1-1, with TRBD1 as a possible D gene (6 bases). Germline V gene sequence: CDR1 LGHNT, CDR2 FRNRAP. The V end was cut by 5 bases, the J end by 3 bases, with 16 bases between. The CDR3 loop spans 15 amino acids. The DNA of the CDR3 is TGTGCTAGTGGTCGCCCAGGGGCCGGGCACACTGAAGCTTTCTTT. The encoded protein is CASGRPGAGHTEAFF.

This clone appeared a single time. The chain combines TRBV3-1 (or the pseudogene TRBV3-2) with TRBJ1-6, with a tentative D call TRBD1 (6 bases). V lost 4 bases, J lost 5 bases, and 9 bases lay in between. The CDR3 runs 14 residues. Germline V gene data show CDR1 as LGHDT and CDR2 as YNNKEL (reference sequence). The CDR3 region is CASSLTGDNSPLHF. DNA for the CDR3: TGTGCCAGCAGCCTGACAGGAGATAATTCACCCCTCCACTTT.

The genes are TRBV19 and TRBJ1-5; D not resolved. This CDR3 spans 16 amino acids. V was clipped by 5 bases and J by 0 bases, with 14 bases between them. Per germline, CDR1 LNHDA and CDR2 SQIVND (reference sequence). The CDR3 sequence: CASSGAEPNSNQPQHF. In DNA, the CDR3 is TGTGCCAGTAGTGGTGCAGAACCAAATAGCAATCAGCCCCAGCATTTT.

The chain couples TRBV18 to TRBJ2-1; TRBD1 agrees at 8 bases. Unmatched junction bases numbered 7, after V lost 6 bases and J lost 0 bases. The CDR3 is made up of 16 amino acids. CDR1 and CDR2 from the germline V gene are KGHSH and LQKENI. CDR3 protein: CASSPKGTGSYNEQFF. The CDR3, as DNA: TGTGCCAGCTCGCCGAAAGGGACAGGCTCCTACAATGAGCAGTTCTTC.

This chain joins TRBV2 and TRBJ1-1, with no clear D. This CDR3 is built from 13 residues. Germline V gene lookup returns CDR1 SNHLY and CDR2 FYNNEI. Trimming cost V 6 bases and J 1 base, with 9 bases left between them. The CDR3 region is CASSASRNTEAFF. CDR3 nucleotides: TGTGCCAGCAGCGCATCTAGGAACACTGAAGCTTTCTTT. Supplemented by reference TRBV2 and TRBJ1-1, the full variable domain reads EPEVTQTPSHQVTQMGQEVILRCVPISNHLYFYWYRQILGQKVEFLVSFYNNEISEKSEIFDDQFSVERPDGSNFTLKIRSTKLEDSAMYFCASSASRNTEAFFGQGTRLTVV.

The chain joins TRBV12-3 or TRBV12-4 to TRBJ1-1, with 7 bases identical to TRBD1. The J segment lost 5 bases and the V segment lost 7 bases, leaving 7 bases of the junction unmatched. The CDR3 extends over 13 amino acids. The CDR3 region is CASNRQGGTEAFF. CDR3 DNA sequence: TGTGCCAGCAATAGACAGGGTGGTACTGAAGCTTTCTTT.

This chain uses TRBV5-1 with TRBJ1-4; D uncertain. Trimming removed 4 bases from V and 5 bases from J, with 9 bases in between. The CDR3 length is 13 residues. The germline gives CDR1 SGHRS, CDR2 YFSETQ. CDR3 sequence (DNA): TGCGCCAGCAGCATGGACGGGAATGAAAAACTGTTTTTT. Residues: CASSMDGNEKLFF.

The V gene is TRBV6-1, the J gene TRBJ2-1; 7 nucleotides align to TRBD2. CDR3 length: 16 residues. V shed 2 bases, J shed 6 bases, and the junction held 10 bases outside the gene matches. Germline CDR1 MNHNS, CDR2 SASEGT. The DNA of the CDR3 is TGTGCCAGCAGTGAACCGTCTGCGGGAGTTGGCAATGAGCAGTTCTTC. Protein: CASSEPSAGVGNEQFF.